A selection of T cell receptor beta chains follows, all from one sample in a study of blood T cell repertoires in COVID-19. This table comes from immunoSEQ multiplex PCR, and its TCRdb copy is limited to in-frame clones, with some not included. The sample holds about 110,000 clones; about nine tenths are singletons and the top ten take less than 2.5%. The sequenced sample consisted of peripheral blood. All receptors derive from a human donor in a cohort sampled during active COVID-19. The CDR3 runs from the conserved cysteine through the conserved F or W. A D gene is named only where the DNA matches it firmly. Clone size is given for some rows only: seen once, a few or many times, or a class if the clone is expanded.

TRBJ2-1	TRBV2	-	once	CASSEEQLYNEQFF	TGTGCCAGCAGTGAAGAACAGCTCTACAATGAGCAGTTCTTC
TRBJ2-5	TRBV5-1	-	-	CASSLLAEGWEQETQYF	TGCGCCAGCAGCTTACTAGCAGAGGGCTGGGAGCAAGAGACCCAGTACTTC
TRBJ1-2	TRBV19	TRBD1	-	CASARDREGYYGYTF	TGTGCCAGCGCCAGAGACAGGGAAGGGTACTATGGCTACACCTTC
TRBJ2-3	TRBV27	TRBD2	-	CASSLLWGGTTDTQYF	TGTGCCAGCAGTTTACTATGGGGGGGGACCACAGATACGCAGTATTTT
TRBJ1-2	TRBV29-1	-	-	CSLWTENYGYTF	TGCAGCTTATGGACAGAAAACTATGGCTACACCTTC
TRBJ1-6	TRBV2	TRBD1	-	CASSYDRGYSPLHF	TGTGCCAGCAGCTACGACAGGGGATATTCACCCCTCCACTTT
TRBJ2-7	TRBV11-2	TRBD1	-	CASSLRRTGPSPYEQYF	TGTGCCAGCAGCTTACGCCGGACAGGACCCTCCCCCTACGAGCAGTACTTC
TRBJ2-7	TRBV29-1	TRBD1	once	CSVGGDRGYSYEQYF	TGCAGCGTTGGGGGGGACAGGGGATACTCCTACGAGCAGTACTTC
TRBJ2-7	TRBV6-5	-	-	CASRPNRQTYEQYF	TGTGCCAGCAGACCAAACAGGCAAACCTACGAGCAGTACTTC
TRBJ2-7	TRBV29-1	-	-	CSVRTASSYEQYF	TGCAGCGTTCGGACAGCGAGCTCCTACGAGCAGTACTTC
TRBJ1-1	TRBV16	-	-	CASSQSPGGTEAFF	TGTGCCAGCAGCCAATCCCCGGGAGGAACTGAAGCTTTCTTT
TRBJ1-4	TRBV18	TRBD1	-	CASSPTRDRGKEKLFF	TGTGCCAGCTCACCGACGAGGGACAGGGGGAAGGAAAAACTGTTTTTT
TRBJ2-1	TRBV5-1	-	-	CASNSGEVGNEQFF	TGCGCCAGCAACTCCGGGGAGGTAGGCAATGAGCAGTTCTTC
TRBJ2-7	TRBV27	TRBD1	-	CASSVTGNYEQYF	TGTGCCAGCAGCGTGACAGGGAACTACGAGCAGTACTTC
TRBJ1-4	TRBV10-3	-	-	CAISDPGHSTNEKLFF	TGTGCCATCAGTGACCCGGGACACTCAACTAATGAAAAACTGTTTTTT
TRBJ1-1	TRBV20-1	-	-	CSARENTEAFF	TGCAGTGCTCGGGAGAACACTGAAGCTTTCTTT
TRBJ2-2	TRBV6-5	-	-	CASSSPRGYTGELFF	TGTGCCAGCAGTTCCCCCAGGGGTTACACCGGGGAGCTGTTTTTT
TRBJ2-2	TRBV9	-	-	CASSVYGDTGELFF	TGTGCCAGCAGCGTATACGGGGACACCGGGGAGCTGTTTTTT
TRBJ2-7	TRBV11-2	-	-	CASSLAGNSREQYF	TGTGCCAGCAGCTTAGCAGGGAACTCGAGGGAGCAGTACTTC
TRBJ2-1	TRBV29-1	-	once	CSVGARGVYNEQFF	TGCAGCGTTGGAGCCAGGGGGGTTTACAATGAGCAGTTCTTC
TRBJ2-3	TRBV5-4	-	-	CASSLAVFRGTDTQYF	TGTGCCAGCAGCTTGGCTGTTTTCCGGGGCACAGATACGCAGTATTTT
TRBJ2-5	TRBV2	TRBD2	-	CASSEGLAEETQYF	TGTGCCAGCAGTGAAGGACTAGCGGAAGAGACCCAGTACTTC
TRBJ2-5	TRBV24-1	TRBD1	-	CATSDTGTGGETQYF	TGTGCCACCAGTGACACCGGGACAGGTGGAGAGACCCAGTACTTC
TRBJ2-7	TRBV2	TRBD1	few	CASSGQGAGEQYF	TGTGCCAGCAGCGGTCAGGGGGCGGGGGAGCAGTACTTC
TRBJ2-7	TRBV19	TRBD2	-	CASSVAGTGRYEQYF	TGTGCCAGTAGTGTCGCCGGGACCGGGAGGTACGAGCAGTACTTC
TRBJ2-5	TRBV25-1	TRBD2	-	CASIASGVQETQYF	TGTGCCAGCATTGCAAGCGGGGTACAAGAGACCCAGTACTTC
TRBJ2-1	TRBV30	-	-	CAWIPLSDEQFF	TGTGCCTGGATCCCCCTTAGCGATGAGCAGTTCTTC
TRBJ1-6	TRBV28	TRBD1	-	CASRAGQGSPPPLHF	TGTGCCAGCAGGGCGGGACAGGGCTCTCCGCCACCCCTCCACTTT
TRBJ1-4	TRBV18	-	-	CASNSGLANEKLFF	TGTGCCAGCAACTCAGGACTGGCTAATGAAAAACTGTTTTTT
TRBJ2-7	TRBV12-3/TRBV12-4	-	-	CASTLPGSHEQYF	TGTGCCAGCACCCTTCCGGGGAGCCACGAGCAGTACTTC
TRBJ2-7	TRBV5-5	TRBD2	once	CASSGGLAGGGEQYF	TGTGCCAGCAGCGGGGGACTAGCGGGAGGGGGCGAGCAGTACTTC
TRBJ1-2	TRBV28	-	once	CASRVGVSGYTF	TGTGCCAGCAGGGTAGGGGTAAGCGGCTACACCTTC
TRBJ1-4	TRBV29-1	-	-	CSVEGTNDNEKLFF	TGCAGCGTTGAAGGGACAAACGATAATGAAAAACTGTTTTTT
TRBJ2-7	TRBV12-3/TRBV12-4	-	-	CASSLYRSYEQYF	TGTGCCAGCAGTTTGTACAGGTCCTACGAGCAGTACTTC
TRBJ2-7	TRBV29-1	-	-	CSVEGPSYEQYF	TGCAGCGTTGAAGGGCCTTCCTACGAGCAGTACTTC
TRBJ1-2	TRBV19	TRBD1	-	CASSLGQAFRGYGYTF	TGTGCCAGTAGTTTGGGACAGGCCTTCCGGGGCTATGGCTACACCTTC
TRBJ2-7	TRBV9	-	-	CASSLSDNEQYF	TGTGCCAGCAGCCTAAGTGACAACGAGCAGTACTTC